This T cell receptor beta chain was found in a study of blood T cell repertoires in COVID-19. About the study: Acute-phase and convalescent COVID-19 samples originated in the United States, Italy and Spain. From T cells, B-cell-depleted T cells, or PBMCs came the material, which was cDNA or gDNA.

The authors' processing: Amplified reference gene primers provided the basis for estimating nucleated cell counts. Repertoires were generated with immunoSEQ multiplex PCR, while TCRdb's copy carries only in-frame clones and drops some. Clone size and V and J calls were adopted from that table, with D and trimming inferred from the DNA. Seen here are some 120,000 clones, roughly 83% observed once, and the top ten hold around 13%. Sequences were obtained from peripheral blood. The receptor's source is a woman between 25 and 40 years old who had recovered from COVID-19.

The CDR3 loop is CASSPRTANTEAFF. The DNA for the CDR3 is TGTGCCAGCAGCCCCCGGACAGCGAACACTGAAGCTTTCTTT. The rearrangement uses TRBV6-5 and TRBJ1-1; a weak D match, TRBD1 (6 bases). V was cut by 6 bases and J by 1 base, with 12 bases left in between. CDR3 length equals 14 residues. Germline V gene sequence: CDR1 MNHEY, CDR2 SVGAGI.